Below are 15 T cell receptor beta chains sequenced from a single sample in a study of cytomegalovirus exposure and HLA in healthy donors. The PCR employed 60 Vbeta primers together with 13 Jbeta primers. Here immunoSEQ multiplex PCR was the method, and the copy in TCRdb shows in-frame clones only, minus some. The sample shows under 150,000 clones, 60% to 80% of them seen only once. Source material: PBMCs. Source of these receptors: a woman under 40 in good health and CMV-seronegative.

J is TRBJ1-1 and V is TRBV6-1; a weak D match, TRBD1 (5 bases). The CDR3 consists of 14 residues. V lost 1 base to trimming and J lost 4 bases, with 10 bases between them. Germline CDR1 and CDR2: MNHNS and SASEGT. CDR3 in amino acids: CASSEGRGGTEAFF. CDR3 bases: TGTGCCAGCAGTGAAGGGCGCGGGGGCACTGAAGCTTTCTTT.

This clone has just a few counts. This chain links TRBV29-1 with TRBJ1-1, with 10 bases aligning to TRBD1. This CDR3 contains 13 residues. V was pared by 4 bases and J by 5 bases, with 4 bases of the junction left unmatched. Germline CDR1 is SQVTM and CDR2 is ANQGSEA. The DNA of the CDR3 is TGCAGCGTTGGAGGACAGGGGGTAACTGAAGCTTTCTTT. It translates to CSVGGQGVTEAFF.

The chain carries TRBV4-3 and TRBJ1-2, with no clear D. Germline V CDR1 and CDR2: LGHNA, YSLEER. The CDR3 has 15 amino acids. The V end was cut by 1 base, the J end by 0 bases, with 9 bases between. The CDR3 DNA sequence: TGCGCCAGCAGCCAAGGGGCAGGAACTAACTATGGCTACACCTTC. Encoded protein: CASSQGAGTNYGYTF.

A remark on this clone: Compared with germline, one end of the junction differs, possibly owing to a read error. The chain employs TRBV7-9 and TRBJ1-4; 7 bases agree with TRBD1. Germline assignment: CDR1 SEHNR and CDR2 FQNEAQ (reference sequence). The CDR3 extends over 17 amino acids. CDR3 sequence: CSSSLVGQIRPNEKLFF. The DNA of the CDR3 is TGTTCCAGCAGCTTAGTGGGACAGATCCGCCCGAATGAAAAACTGTTTTTT.

This clone appeared a single time. The CDR3 nucleotides read TGTGCCAGCAGTGCCCAGGGGAACACCATATATTTT. The encoded protein is CASSAQGNTIYF. V is TRBV6-1 and J is TRBJ1-3, with a tentative D call TRBD1 (6 bases). The germline V and J ends were trimmed by 4 bases and 7 bases, with 8 bases remaining between them. Germline assignment: CDR1 MNHNS and CDR2 SASEGT. The CDR3 totals 12 residues.

The chain employs TRBV7-9 and TRBJ1-1, with 8 bases fitting TRBD1. CDR3 length equals 16 residues. V gave up 6 bases and J gave up 0 bases; unmatched junction bases: 9. Germline values: CDR1 SEHNR, CDR2 FQNEAQ (reference sequence). CDR3 amino acids: CASSPGGADMNTEAFF. DNA for the CDR3: TGTGCCAGCAGTCCAGGGGGCGCGGACATGAACACTGAAGCTTTCTTT.

V usage is TRBV6-1 and J usage is TRBJ2-5; 10 nucleotides match TRBD2. Trimming at V came to 7 bases and at J to 5 bases, leaving 10 bases not matched to a gene. Germline CDR1 is MNHNS and CDR2 is SASEGT. The CDR3 sequence is 15 residues long. The chain's CDR3 is CASTTTAGGAETQYF. The CDR3 DNA reads as TGTGCCAGCACCACCACAGCGGGGGGGGCGGAGACCCAGTACTTC.

This clone was observed once. The rearrangement links TRBV19 to TRBJ1-2; 9 bases align to TRBD1. The CDR3 is 14 amino acids. From germline, CDR1 is LNHDA and CDR2 SQIVND (reference sequence). V was clipped by 4 bases and J by 5 bases; unmatched bases: 5. CDR3 bases: TGTGCCAGTAGTAGCGAGGACAGGGGATATGGCTACACCTTC. Its protein product is CASSSEDRGYGYTF.

The chain employs TRBV10-3 and TRBJ1-1, with 9 bases identical to TRBD1. The CDR3 is 15 amino acids. Per germline, CDR1 ENHRY and CDR2 SYGVKD. J gave up 8 bases and V 6 bases, and 13 bases lay outside the gene matches. CDR3 residues: CAISAGQGLAREAFF. CDR3 coding DNA: TGTGCCATCAGCGCGGGACAGGGACTTGCGAGGGAAGCTTTCTTT.

The rearrangement joins TRBV2 to TRBJ1-1; D gene ambiguous. The germline V gene encodes CDR1 SNHLY and CDR2 FYNNEI. The CDR3 sequence is 12 residues long. The V and J ends lost 7 bases and 4 bases respectively, with 10 bases between them. This CDR3 reads CASTPPGTEAFF. CDR3 coding DNA: TGTGCCAGCACCCCTCCCGGCACTGAAGCTTTCTTT.

This rearrangement joins TRBV5-1 to TRBJ1-2; D may be TRBD1 (5 bases). V lost 0 bases, J lost 0 bases, and 15 bases lay in between. CDR1 and CDR2 from the germline V gene are SGHRS and YFSETQ. The CDR3 has 17 residues. The CDR3 reads CASSLGAGTLANYGYTF. The CDR3 DNA reads TGCGCCAGCAGCTTGGGGGCAGGGACTTTAGCTAACTATGGCTACACCTTC.

This clone was counted between two and nine times. This rearrangement joins TRBV10-2 to TRBJ2-2; no clear D gene. Trimming left V 4 bases short and J 5 bases short, with 11 bases between. The length of the CDR3 is 14 residues. Germline CDR1 WSHSY, CDR2 SAAADI. The CDR3 bases are TGCGCCAGCAGTGCTTTACGTACAACCGGGGAGCTGTTTTTT. It specifies CASSALRTTGELFF.

This chain uses TRBV6-5 with TRBJ1-1, with 11 bases fitting TRBD1. V was clipped by 4 bases and J by 10 bases; unmatched bases: 11. The germline V gene encodes CDR1 MNHEY and CDR2 SVGAGI. The CDR3 runs 15 residues. The CDR3: CASSSPGQGDSGAFF. CDR3 DNA sequence: TGTGCCAGCAGTTCACCGGGACAGGGGGACAGTGGAGCTTTCTTT.

This chain joins TRBV7-8 and TRBJ1-2; TRBD1 agrees at 9 bases. The V segment lost 6 bases and the J segment 4 bases; nucleotides outside the gene matches: 15. CDR3 length: 17 amino acids. The germline V gene encodes CDR1 SGHVS and CDR2 FQNEAQ. The CDR3 sequence: CASSPTGTGKFLYGYTF. In DNA, the CDR3 is TGTGCCAGCAGTCCAACCGGGACAGGGAAATTTCTCTATGGCTACACCTTC.

The chain combines TRBV5-4 with TRBJ1-2, with TRBD1 matching over 7 bases. The CDR3 covers 14 residues. The germline gives CDR1 SGHNT, CDR2 YYREEE (reference sequence). With 3 bases clipped from V and 3 bases from J, the junction kept 5 bases outside the gene matches. CDR3 protein: CASSSPTGDYGYTF. The CDR3 nucleotides are TGTGCCAGCAGCTCACCTACAGGGGACTATGGCTACACCTTC.